The 5 T cell receptor beta chains reported below all come from one sample, sequenced in a study of long-term antiretroviral therapy in people with HIV. Survey-level immunoSEQ v3.0 assays were run. Libraries were prepared by immunoSEQ multiplex PCR; TCRdb keeps only in-frame clonotypes and omits some of them. Of tens of thousands of clones in the sample, 90% to 95% are singletons; the top ten hold 2.5% to 3.5%. The sample consisted of unsorted PBMCs, taken 3.7 years after starting antiretroviral therapy. The receptors derive from a woman in her 50s with HIV.

The chain recombines TRBV5-6 with TRBJ2-7, with 9 bases aligning to TRBD2. V dropped 0 bases and J dropped 4; count of bases not matched to a gene: 11. From germline, CDR1 is SGHDT and CDR2 YYEEEE. The CDR3 contains 17 residues. CDR3 sequence (DNA): TGTGCCAGCAGCTTGGCGGTGGGCGGGGGGGCCGGTTACGAGCAGTACTTC. Its protein product is CASSLAVGGGAGYEQYF.

The DNA for the CDR3 is TGTGCCAGCAGCTTGTCAGGGGTGGGTCAGCCCCAGCATTTT. Translating it yields CASSLSGVGQPQHF. J is TRBJ1-5 and V is TRBV5-6; possible D gene TRBD1, 6 bases. Germline CDR1 is SGHDT and CDR2 is YYEEEE. Trimming cost V 1 base and J 6 bases, with 11 bases left between them. CDR3 size: 14 residues.

The rearrangement links TRBV11-2 to TRBJ2-1; D unresolved. The CDR3 sequence is 14 residues long. Looked up from germline, CDR1 is SGHAT and CDR2 is FQNNGV. V lost 2 bases, J lost 2 bases, and 7 bases lay in between. The CDR3 DNA reads TGTGCCAGCAGCTTATTCACGGCCTACAATGAGCAGTTCTTC. Its protein is CASSLFTAYNEQFF.

The chain uses TRBV21-1 and TRBJ2-3; TRBD2, as called in the table, went unchecked against the DNA. TRBV21-1 counts as a pseudogene. The CDR3 covers 17 residues. CDR3 bases: TGTGCCAGCAGCAAAGATTCTACGGGGGGAATAACAGATACGCAGTATTTT. Translated: CASSKDSTGGITDTQYF.

The J gene is TRBJ1-4, the V gene TRBV5-1, with TRBD1 matching 7 bases. The V gene end was trimmed by 1 base and the J gene end by 7 bases; junction bases not matched to a gene: 4. CDR1 is SGHRS and CDR2 is YFSETQ in the germline V gene. CDR3 length: 14 residues. For the CDR3, the DNA is TGCGCCAGCAGCTTGCAAGGGGGCGGTGAAAAACTGTTTTTT. Amino acids: CASSLQGGGEKLFF.